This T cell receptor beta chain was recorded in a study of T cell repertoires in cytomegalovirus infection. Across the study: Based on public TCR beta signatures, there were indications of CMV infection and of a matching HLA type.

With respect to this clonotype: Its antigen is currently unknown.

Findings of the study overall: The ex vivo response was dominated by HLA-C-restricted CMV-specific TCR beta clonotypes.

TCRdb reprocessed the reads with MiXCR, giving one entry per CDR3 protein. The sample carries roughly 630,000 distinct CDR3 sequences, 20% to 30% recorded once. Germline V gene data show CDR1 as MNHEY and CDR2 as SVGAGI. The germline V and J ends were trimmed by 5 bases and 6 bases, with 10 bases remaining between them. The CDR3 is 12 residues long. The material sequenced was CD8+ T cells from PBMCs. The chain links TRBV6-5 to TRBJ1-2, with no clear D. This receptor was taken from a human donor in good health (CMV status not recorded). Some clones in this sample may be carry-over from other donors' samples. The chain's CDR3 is CASSAFQDGYTF. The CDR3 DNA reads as TGTGCCAGCAGTGCCTTTCAAGATGGCTACACCTTC.